Listed here are 9 T cell receptor beta chains from one sample, sequenced in a study of response to subunit inactivated influenza vaccine (dated by TCRdb to the late 2010s). The time point label for this specimen denotes: around 45 days after influenza vaccine administration. Library preparation employed RT-PCR. This sample was sequenced with an Illumina HiSeq 2500. TCRdb took the public reads, trimmed them with fastp at Q25, ran MiXCR for clone calling and kept in-frame beta chains. Each record represents a unique CDR3 protein, reported with the most common genes and DNA among its rows. Here the sample has roughly 570,000 distinct CDR3 sequences; roughly 13% occur a single time. Together, the top ten hold around 13% of the sample. Specimen: PBMCs from blood, collected about 40 days after vaccination. These TCRs come from a man aged 45 to 65 who received an inactivated influenza vaccine. Donor details come from another sample of the same person, matched by shared clones.

This clonotype has a handful of counts. V gene TRBV25-1 combines with J gene TRBJ1-4; tentatively, D is TRBD1 (6 bases). Germline CDR1 reads MGHDK; CDR2 reads SYGVNS. Deletions cut 5 bases from V and 5 bases from J, with 15 bases between. The CDR3 has 15 amino acids. For the CDR3, the DNA is TGTGCCAGCAGTCCGAATTTAGGGGGGAATGAAAAACTGTTTTTT. Translation gives CASSPNLGGNEKLFF.

There are many counts of this clonotype. The V call is TRBV4-3, the J call TRBJ2-7; possibly TRBD2 for D (6 bases). This CDR3 contains 15 residues. V lost 4 bases and J lost 4, with 17 bases in between. Germline CDR1 LGHNA, CDR2 YSLEER. This CDR3 reads CASSPAHLGGYEQYF. CDR3 DNA: TGCGCCAGCAGCCCCGCTCACCTCGGGGGATACGAGCAGTACTTC.

The genes are TRBV11-2 and TRBJ2-2; 10 bases map to TRBD2. CDR3 length equals 18 residues. The junction had 15 bases not matched to a gene; V was cut back by 5 bases and J by 6 bases. The V gene's germline CDR1 is SGHAT and CDR2 FQNNGV. CDR3 in DNA: TGTGCCAGCAGCACGACGAAACGGCTAGCGGGAGACGCCGGGGAGCTGTTTTTT. As protein: CASSTTKRLAGDAGELFF.

This clonotype was counted between two and nine times. J is TRBJ2-1 and V is TRBV2; TRBD2 matches 7 bases. Trimming removed 6 bases from V and 9 bases from J; junction bases left unmatched: 8. The length of the CDR3 is 13 residues. Germline V lookup: CDR1 SNHLY, CDR2 FYNNEI. CDR3 sequence: CASSERDRSEQFF. The CDR3 DNA is TGTGCCAGCAGCGAGCGGGATAGGAGTGAGCAGTTCTTC.

This clonotype was detected many times. The chain employs TRBV5-1 and TRBJ2-3, with D maybe TRBD2 (5 bases). The V end lost 3 bases, the J end lost 5 bases, and 13 bases lay between the germline ends. Germline loops: CDR1 SGHRS, CDR2 YFSETQ. There are 14 residues in the CDR3. The CDR3 reads CASSSLLGVDTQYF. As DNA, the CDR3 is TGCGCCAGCAGCTCCCTGCTCGGGGTAGATACGCAGTATTTT.

Only a few counts were recorded for this clonotype. This chain uses TRBV7-2 with TRBJ2-2; TRBD1 aligns across 9 bases. V gave up 3 bases and J gave up 5 bases; unmatched junction bases: 7. The V gene's germline CDR1 is SGHTA and CDR2 FQGNSA. The CDR3 extends over 16 amino acids. The CDR3 sequence is CASSFGYRGRTGELFF. The CDR3 DNA follows: TGTGCCAGCAGCTTTGGGTACAGGGGGCGAACCGGGGAGCTGTTTTTT.

The CDR3 sequence is CASSPVPAGGQETQYF. CDR3 nucleotide sequence: TGTGCCAGCAGTCCCGTCCCAGCGGGGGGCCAAGAGACCCAGTACTTC. This chain joins TRBV4-2 and TRBJ2-5; 9 bases map to TRBD2. The CDR3 sequence is 16 residues long. Germline-derived CDR1 and CDR2 are LGHNA and YNFKEQ. V gave up 6 bases and J gave up 1 base; unmatched junction bases: 9.

The rearrangement links TRBV12-3 or TRBV12-4 to TRBJ2-1, with 9 nucleotides matching TRBD2. J gave up 9 bases and V 8 bases, and 11 bases lay outside the gene matches. This CDR3 has 14 amino acids. This chain's CDR3 is CASQFAGGRSEQFF. Here the CDR3 DNA reads TGTGCCAGCCAATTCGCGGGGGGGCGTAGTGAGCAGTTCTTC.

The chain links TRBV12-3 or TRBV12-4 to TRBJ2-1; tentatively, D is TRBD2 (5 bases). Trimming pared 6 bases from V and 7 bases from J, leaving 19 bases between. The CDR3 has 15 amino acids. CDR3 in DNA: TGTGCCAGCAGCAAGACAAACGAGGGTTGGAATGAGCAGTTCTTC. Translation: CASSKTNEGWNEQFF.